Below, 28 T cell receptor beta chains from the same sample are listed, as sequenced in a study of CD4 T cell repertoires in COVID-19. Libraries were prepared by immunoSEQ multiplex PCR; TCRdb keeps only in-frame clonotypes and omits some of them. Altogether tens of thousands of clones are present, roughly four fifths being singletons, with the ten largest covering about 0.58%. The input for sequencing was CD4+ T cells from peripheral blood, taken after recovery from COVID-19. The source is a human donor who had COVID-19.

This sequence joins TRBV19 and TRBJ1-2; 8 positions match TRBD1. This CDR3 spans 15 amino acids. The germline V gene encodes CDR1 LNHDA and CDR2 SQIVND (reference sequence). V lost 4 bases and J lost 4; bases outside the gene matches: 8. The CDR3 region is CASSTGGQGAYGYTF. The CDR3 DNA sequence: TGTGCCAGTAGTACGGGAGGGCAGGGGGCCTATGGCTACACCTTC.

This chain joins TRBV7-3 and TRBJ2-2; D might be TRBD1 (6 bases). V lost 0 bases and J 6 bases, leaving 8 bases between the germline ends. The CDR3 runs 14 residues. The germline CDR1 and CDR2 sequences are SGHTA and FQGTGA. The CDR3 nucleotides read TGTGCCAGCAGCTTAACTGGGGGCTCCGGGGAGCTGTTTTTT. Translation: CASSLTGGSGELFF.

The chain uses TRBV10-3 and TRBJ2-7; 8 bases align to TRBD2. Germline lookup yields CDR1 ENHRY and CDR2 SYGVKD. The CDR3 has 15 residues. J lost 3 bases, V lost 2 bases, and 6 bases had no gene match. In DNA form, the CDR3 reads TGTGCCATCAGTGAGGTGTCTAGCGGGTTCTACGAGCAGTACTTC. This encodes CAISEVSSGFYEQYF.

This rearrangement joins TRBV9 to TRBJ1-3; D gene uncertain. Germline CDR1 SGDLS, CDR2 YYNGEE. Trimming took 0 bases from V and 0 from J, leaving 10 bases between them. The CDR3 length is 16 residues. CDR3 in amino acids: CASSVEGASSGNTIYF. The CDR3 DNA is TGTGCCAGCAGCGTAGAGGGAGCTTCCTCTGGAAACACCATATATTTT. Full variable domain (remainder filled in from reference TRBV9 and TRBJ1-3): DSGVTQTPKHLITATGQRVTLRCSPRSGDLSVYWYQQSLDQGLQFLIQYYNGEERAKGNILERFSAQQFPDLHSELNLSSLELGDSALYFCASSVEGASSGNTIYFGEGSWLTVV.

V and J are TRBV9 and TRBJ2-3, with D perhaps being TRBD1 or TRBD2 (5 bases each). The V end was cut by 0 bases, the J end by 2 bases, with 10 bases between. This CDR3 comprises 15 residues. Germline V CDR1 and CDR2: SGDLS, YYNGEE. The CDR3 DNA reads TGTGCCAGCAGCGTAGGGGGGTCAGACACAGATACGCAGTATTTT. It encodes CASSVGGSDTDTQYF.

This clone was observed a few times. The V and J genes are TRBV19 and TRBJ2-6; D is perhaps TRBD1 (6 bases). The CDR3 spans 23 residues. From germline, CDR1 is LNHDA and CDR2 SQIVND (reference sequence). V was clipped by 0 bases and J by 0 bases, with 27 bases between them. This CDR3 is CASSIDRSALDSGYSSGANVLTF. In DNA, the CDR3 is TGTGCCAGTAGTATAGATAGGTCTGCCCTGGACAGTGGCTACAGCTCTGGGGCCAACGTCCTGACTTTC.

This chain connects TRBV2 to TRBJ2-3; 8 nucleotides match TRBD2. The CDR3 runs to 14 residues. The germline gives CDR1 SNHLY, CDR2 FYNNEI. V dropped 6 bases and J dropped 5; count of bases not matched to a gene: 7. The CDR3 bases are TGTGCCAGCAGCTCCCTTACTAGCGGAGATACGCAGTATTTT. Its protein is CASSSLTSGDTQYF.

A note on this clone: The same CDR3 is also encoded by other DNA sequences in this sample. The chain links TRBV10-1 to TRBJ2-7; no definite D call. The CDR3 length is 15 residues. From germline, CDR1 is WNHNN and CDR2 SYGVQD (reference sequence). V shed 0 bases and J shed 3 bases, with 12 bases lying between them. The CDR3 coding sequence is TGCGCCAGCAGTGAGTCATTGGTGGTAGGCTACGAGCAGTACTTC. Residues: CASSESLVVGYEQYF.

This clone has a single count. The V call is TRBV10-2, the J call TRBJ2-7; D not resolved. From germline, CDR1 is WSHSY and CDR2 SAAADI. The CDR3 contains 15 residues. The V end was cut by 5 bases, the J end by 2 bases, with 16 bases between. CDR3 sequence reads: CASSTDWPKTYEQYF. As DNA, the CDR3 is TGCGCCAGCAGTACCGACTGGCCCAAGACCTACGAGCAGTACTTC.

This chain uses TRBV5-8 with TRBJ2-1; TRBD2 might be the D (6 bases). CDR1 SGHTS and CDR2 YDEGEE come from the germline V gene. The CDR3 has 14 residues. V lost 3 bases and J 2 bases, leaving 9 bases between the germline ends. CDR3 sequence: CASSSGLAYNEQFF. Written as DNA, the CDR3 is TGTGCCAGCAGCTCGGGACTGGCCTACAATGAGCAGTTCTTC.

J is TRBJ2-7 and V is TRBV2; TRBD2 aligns across 8 bases. The CDR3 extends over 14 amino acids. Germline lookup yields CDR1 SNHLY and CDR2 FYNNEI. Losses at the gene ends were 6 bases for V and 7 bases for J; bases not matched to a gene: 11. In nucleotides, the CDR3 is TGTGCCAGCAGGATTAGCGGGGACCGAAGGGAGCAGTACTTC. Translated: CASRISGDRREQYF.

The chain joins TRBV6-6 to TRBJ1-4, with TRBD1 matching over 8 bases. Trimming at V came to 7 bases and at J to 3 bases, leaving 7 bases not matched to a gene. This CDR3 is built from 15 residues. The germline gives CDR1 MNHNY, CDR2 SVGAGI (reference sequence). The CDR3 DNA reads TGTGCCAGCATTGCCGGACAGGGTTCTAATGAAAAACTGTTTTTT. Translating gives CASIAGQGSNEKLFF.

The chain employs TRBV9 and TRBJ2-4; D unclear. V was pared by 3 bases and J by 0 bases, with 13 bases between. The CDR3 loop spans 16 amino acids. Germline-derived CDR1 and CDR2 are SGDLS and YYNGEE. The chain's CDR3 is CASSAYPDVAKNIQYF. The CDR3 DNA reads TGTGCCAGCAGCGCCTATCCAGACGTAGCCAAAAACATTCAGTACTTC.

The chain has TRBV6-6 and TRBJ2-1, with 11 bases aligning to TRBD2. V gave up 5 bases and J gave up 6 bases; unmatched junction bases: 15. CDR3 length: 18 amino acids. Per the germline V gene, CDR1 is MNHNY and CDR2 is SVGAGI (reference sequence). The CDR3 here is CASSPGRSLAGGVNEQFF. The CDR3 region has the DNA TGTGCCAGCAGTCCCGGTAGATCTTTAGCGGGAGGGGTCAATGAGCAGTTCTTC.

The chain recombines TRBV19 with TRBJ1-6, with D tentatively TRBD1 (6 bases). CDR3 length equals 16 residues. Germline CDR1 is LNHDA and CDR2 is SQIVND (reference sequence). V lost 7 bases, J lost 6 bases, and 19 bases lay in between. CDR3 amino acids: CASTRTAVTSNSPLHF. CDR3 nucleotide sequence: TGTGCCAGTACAAGGACAGCCGTAACTTCTAATTCACCCCTCCACTTT. Supplemented by reference TRBV19 and TRBJ1-6, the full variable domain reads DGGITQSPKYLFRKEGQNVTLSCEQNLNHDAMYWYRQDPGQGLRLIYYSQIVNDFQKGDIAEGYSVSREKKESFPLTVTSAQKNPTAFYLCASTRTAVTSNSPLHFGNGTRLTVT.

This rearrangement joins TRBV28 to TRBJ1-4, with D unclear. V was cut by 6 bases and J by 3 bases, with 20 bases left in between. Germline V lookup: CDR1 MDHEN, CDR2 SYDVKM. This CDR3 contains 17 residues. Here the CDR3 reads CASSLREALSSNEKLFF. In DNA, the CDR3 is TGTGCCAGCAGCCTTCGGGAAGCCCTCTCCTCTAATGAAAAACTGTTTTTT. The whole variable domain, remainder taken from reference TRBV28 and TRBJ1-4, is DVKVTQSSRYLVKRTGEKVFLECVQDMDHENMFWYRQDPGLGLRLIYFSYDVKMKEKGDIPEGYSVSREKKERFSLILESASTNQTSMYLCASSLREALSSNEKLFFGSGTQLSVL.

The J gene is TRBJ2-1, the V gene TRBV6-4; TRBD1 is a possible D gene (7 bases). The CDR3 extends over 15 amino acids. The V gene's germline CDR1 is MRHNA and CDR2 SNTAGT. The ends were cut back, 4 bases at V and 0 bases at J, with 10 bases in the middle. This CDR3 is CASSVQGGSYNEQFF. CDR3 coding DNA: TGTGCCAGCAGTGTTCAGGGGGGCTCCTACAATGAGCAGTTCTTC.

The chain links TRBV2 to TRBJ2-3; TRBD2 matches at 16 bases. The CDR3 is 16 residues long. CDR1 and CDR2 from the germline V gene are SNHLY and FYNNEI. The V and J ends lost 6 bases and 2 bases, in that order; junction bases with no gene match: 2. The CDR3, as DNA: TGTGCCAGCAGGGGGACTAGCGGGAGGGTCACAGATACGCAGTATTTT. It encodes CASRGTSGRVTDTQYF.

V is TRBV11-2 and J is TRBJ1-6; 7 bases match TRBD1. Trimming cost V 5 bases and J 8 bases; bases outside gene matches: 6. The CDR3 length is 14 residues. CDR1 and CDR2 from the germline V gene are SGHAT and FQNNGV. The CDR3 DNA follows: TGTGCCAGCAGCCTCCGGGACAGTTATTCACCCCTCCACTTT. It is translated as CASSLRDSYSPLHF.

The chain carries TRBV9 and TRBJ2-3, with D perhaps matching TRBD1 or TRBD2 (5 bases each). The CDR3 covers 16 residues. The V gene lost 6 bases and the J gene lost 3 bases, with 20 bases spanning the gap. Germline V gives CDR1 SGDLS, CDR2 YYNGEE. The CDR3 is CASKRGQGGSTDTQYF. The CDR3 DNA reads as TGTGCCAGCAAGAGAGGGCAGGGTGGTAGTACAGATACGCAGTATTTT.

The chain carries TRBV5-1 and TRBJ2-4, with 7 bases identical to TRBD1. This CDR3 spans 13 amino acids. Germline V CDR1 and CDR2: SGHRS, YFSETQ. Trimming took 4 bases from V and 5 from J; bases not matched to a gene: 3. The CDR3 DNA follows: TGCGCCAGCAGCCACGACAGGGAAAACATTCAGTACTTC. Translating gives CASSHDRENIQYF.

A single count supports this clone. The rearrangement uses TRBV18 and TRBJ1-1; tentatively, D is TRBD1 (5 bases). Germline-derived CDR1 and CDR2 are KGHSH and LQKENI. This CDR3 contains 13 residues. Trimming shortened V by 6 bases and J by 1 base, and 9 bases separated the two germline ends. CDR3 residues: CASSWGENTEAFF. For the CDR3, the DNA is TGTGCCAGCTCCTGGGGGGAGAACACTGAAGCTTTCTTT.

J is TRBJ1-5 and V is TRBV6-1, with D tentatively TRBD1 (6 bases). CDR1 is MNHNS and CDR2 is SASEGT in the germline V gene. CDR3 length: 17 amino acids. V was cut by 0 bases and J by 0 bases, with 12 bases left in between. CDR3 protein: CASSEARGADSNQPQHF. CDR3 nucleotide sequence: TGTGCCAGCAGTGAAGCTCGGGGGGCCGATAGCAATCAGCCCCAGCATTTT.

The rearrangement uses TRBV3-1 (or the pseudogene TRBV3-2) and TRBJ1-1; D is perhaps TRBD1 (6 bases). Deletions cut 4 bases from V and 1 base from J, with 10 bases between. CDR1 LGHDT and CDR2 YNNKEL come from the germline V gene (reference sequence). This CDR3 has 14 amino acids. The CDR3 nucleotides read TGTGCCAGCAGCCTGAGGGGGGAGAACACTGAAGCTTTCTTT. Amino acids: CASSLRGENTEAFF.

The chain uses TRBV9 and TRBJ2-7; D remains unclear. The CDR3 length is 15 residues. Trimming shortened V by 0 bases and J by 1 base, and 11 bases separated the two germline ends. From germline, CDR1 is SGDLS and CDR2 YYNGEE. CDR3 region: CASSVDVSRSYEQYF. CDR3 sequence (DNA): TGTGCCAGCAGCGTAGATGTATCCCGATCCTACGAGCAGTACTTC.

The chain links TRBV19 to TRBJ1-5; no definite D call. The V and J ends lost 7 bases and 6 bases respectively, with 22 bases between them. CDR1 LNHDA and CDR2 SQIVND come from the germline V gene (reference sequence). This CDR3 comprises 16 residues. Written as DNA, the CDR3 is TGTGCCAGTAATTATATGATCTCCCGGAACGTTCAGCCCCAGCATTTT. Residues: CASNYMISRNVQPQHF.

The chain recombines TRBV6-5 with TRBJ1-1, with D unclear. This CDR3 spans 15 amino acids. Germline V gene lookup returns CDR1 MNHEY and CDR2 SVGAGI. Trimming stripped 5 bases from V and 2 bases from J, with 15 bases between. The CDR3 sequence: CASSPTFSRNTEAFF. In nucleotides, the CDR3 is TGTGCCAGCAGTCCCACATTCTCGCGTAACACTGAAGCTTTCTTT.

The chain couples TRBV6-5 to TRBJ1-5, with 9 bases matching TRBD1. V dropped 8 bases and J dropped 0; count of bases not matched to a gene: 5. Germline assignment: CDR1 MNHEY and CDR2 SVGAGI. CDR3 length: 15 residues. The CDR3 protein is CASWTGAYSNQPQHF. The CDR3 DNA follows: TGTGCCAGCTGGACAGGGGCTTATAGCAATCAGCCCCAGCATTTT.